Following are 29 T cell receptor beta chains from one sample sequenced in a study of persistence of HIV-infected CD4 T cells (dated by TCRdb to the early 2020s). The immunoSEQ hsTCRB assay version 4, run in survey mode, was used to sequence TCRbeta repertoires from genomic DNA. TCRdb obtained this table from immuneACCESS and retained in-frame rearrangements with V and J assigned. These tables miss some clones; where compared with another copy, unresolved V genes account for less than half of the shortfall, and the remainder is unexplained. The sample includes under 40,000 clones, with approximately 70% observed a single time. The ten largest make up roughly 1.5% of the sample. These receptors lack a known antigen. The meaning of the sample's treatment or condition label: suppressive antiretroviral therapy. A pool of overlapping HIV-1 Gag 15-mer peptides was used at 0.8 to 1 ug per peptide per mL for cell stimulation. Responding CD4+ T cells were sorted by upregulation of both CD40 ligand and CD69.

Sequences were derived from CD4+ T cells sorted from PBMCs after roughly 18-hour stimulation, sampled from a patient who received antiretroviral therapy. The meaning of the sample's cell subset or site label: CD40L+CD69+ CD4 T cells responding to HIV-1 Gag peptides. These receptors were collected from an adult man with HIV who was CMV-seropositive.

This clone was counted between two and nine times. The rearrangement links TRBV6-5 to TRBJ1-2; D gene uncertain. Germline CDR1 is MNHEY and CDR2 is SVGAGI. The ends were cut back, 6 bases at V and 3 bases at J, with 11 bases in the middle. This CDR3 has 13 amino acids. The CDR3 reads CASSLDQDYGYTF. Here the CDR3 DNA reads TGTGCCAGCAGCCTGGATCAGGACTATGGCTACACCTTC.

This clone has more than one count but fewer than ten. The V call is TRBV6-1, the J call TRBJ2-2; possibly TRBD1 for D (5 bases). V was pared by 5 bases and J by 4 bases, with 11 bases between. CDR3 length: 14 amino acids. Per the germline V gene, CDR1 is MNHNS and CDR2 is SASEGT. CDR3 sequence: CASSYPGATGELFF. In DNA, the CDR3 is TGTGCCAGCAGTTATCCTGGGGCCACCGGGGAGCTGTTTTTT.

This clone appeared a few times. The V and J genes are TRBV6-1 and TRBJ1-1, with D hard to call. V was clipped by 0 bases and J by 0 bases, with 11 bases between them. Germline CDR1 MNHNS, CDR2 SASEGT. This CDR3 spans 16 amino acids. The DNA of the CDR3 is TGTGCCAGCAGTGAAGCGCCTGGATTCTTGAACACTGAAGCTTTCTTT. Its protein product is CASSEAPGFLNTEAFF.

This clone was seen just once. The junction shows a germline mismatch at one end, possibly a read error. The chain combines TRBV4-2 with TRBJ1-2; 8 positions agree with TRBD1. The CDR3 runs to 15 residues. CDR1 is LGHNA, CDR2 YNFKEQ, per germline. CDR3 bases: TGTGCCAGCAGCCAAGATTACCAGGGGGCCCTGCTGACTATTTTC. Its protein is CASSQDYQGALLTIF.

V usage is TRBV28 and J usage is TRBJ1-4; TRBD1 aligns across 10 bases. The germline V gene encodes CDR1 MDHEN and CDR2 SYDVKM. The CDR3 loop spans 14 amino acids. The J segment lost 8 bases and the V segment lost 7 bases, leaving 7 bases of the junction unmatched. CDR3: CASNSDRGREKLFF. CDR3 coding DNA: TGTGCCAGCAATAGTGACAGGGGGCGGGAAAAACTGTTTTTT.

By share of the sample, this clone is medium-sized. The chain carries TRBV10-3 and TRBJ2-2; D gene unclear. V was trimmed by 3 bases and J by 4 bases, leaving 9 bases between them. Germline CDR1 reads ENHRY; CDR2 reads SYGVKD. CDR3 size: 14 residues. CDR3 nucleotides: TGTGCCATCAGTGAAAGGAGCCCCACCGGGGAGCTGTTTTTT. Protein sequence: CAISERSPTGELFF.

This clone occurred a few times. The CDR3 here is CASSLVSRDTQYF. The CDR3 nucleotides read TGTGCCAGCAGCTTAGTGTCCAGAGATACGCAGTATTTT. This chain connects TRBV13 to TRBJ2-3; no firm D call. The germline V gene encodes CDR1 PRHDT and CDR2 FYEKMQ (reference sequence). Trimming cost V 1 base and J 5 bases, with 7 bases left between them. There are 13 residues in the CDR3.

This sequence joins TRBV24-1 and TRBJ2-1; 12 bases are shared with TRBD1. Germline CDR1 KGHDR, CDR2 SFDVKD. Losses at the gene ends were 9 bases for V and 8 bases for J; bases not matched to a gene: 10. The CDR3 length is 15 residues. The CDR3 loop reads CATSPGQGAKDEQFF. In DNA form, the CDR3 reads TGTGCCACCTCTCCGGGACAGGGGGCTAAGGATGAGCAGTTCTTC.

The chain recombines TRBV3-1 (or the pseudogene TRBV3-2) with TRBJ1-3; D is ambiguous. The CDR3 covers 14 residues. CDR1 is LGHDT and CDR2 is YNNKEL in the germline V gene (reference sequence). V lost 4 bases to trimming and J lost 7 bases, with 14 bases between them. The CDR3 is CASSPGSGKNTIYF. The CDR3 bases are TGTGCCAGCAGCCCGGGCTCCGGTAAGAACACCATATATTTT.

As for this clone: Other DNA sequences in the same sample also yield this CDR3. V is TRBV4-2 and J is TRBJ2-1; 9 bases fit TRBD1. This CDR3 has 14 residues. Germline CDR1 and CDR2: LGHNA and YNFKEQ. The V and J ends lost 0 bases and 7 bases, in that order; junction bases with no gene match: 1. The CDR3 loop is CASSQDGQGNEQFF. The CDR3 DNA reads TGTGCCAGCAGCCAAGATGGACAGGGGAATGAGCAGTTCTTC.

The genes are TRBV13 and TRBJ2-7; the match to TRBD1 covers 8 bases. Trimming took 3 bases from V and 2 from J; bases not matched to a gene: 9. The germline V gene has CDR1 PRHDT and CDR2 FYEKMQ (reference sequence). The CDR3 contains 16 residues. CDR3: CASSFGQGRAAYEQYF. The CDR3 nucleotides are TGTGCCAGCAGCTTCGGACAGGGCAGAGCCGCCTACGAGCAGTACTTC. Combining the CDR3 with reference TRBV13 and TRBJ2-7 gives the whole variable domain AAGVIQSPRHLIKEKRETATLKCYPIPRHDTVYWYQQGPGQDPQFLISFYEKMQSDKGSIPDRFSAQQFSDYHSELNMSSLELGDSALYFCASSFGQGRAAYEQYFGPGTRLTVT.

V gene TRBV6-5 combines with J gene TRBJ1-1, with TRBD1 as a possible D gene (6 bases). The CDR3 has 14 residues. In germline, CDR1 is MNHEY, CDR2 SVGAGI. The germline V and J ends were trimmed by 8 bases and 4 bases, with 17 bases remaining between them. The CDR3 spells CASVLEGGGTEAFF. CDR3 nucleotide sequence: TGTGCCAGCGTCCTTGAGGGGGGGGGCACTGAAGCTTTCTTT.

The chain uses TRBV6-2 or TRBV6-3 and TRBJ2-7; D gene uncertain. Germline V gene data show CDR1 as MNHEY and CDR2 as SVGEGT. Trimming pared 6 bases from V and 3 bases from J, leaving 12 bases between. This CDR3 is built from 13 residues. The CDR3 nucleotides are TGTGCCAGCAGCCGTCAGGACCGCTACGAGCAGTACTTC. Translated: CASSRQDRYEQYF.

V and J are TRBV9 and TRBJ2-2; D remains ambiguous. Trimming stripped 2 bases from V and 1 base from J, with 6 bases between. The CDR3 runs 14 residues. Per the germline V gene, CDR1 is SGDLS and CDR2 is YYNGEE. The CDR3 DNA follows: TGTGCCAGCAGCGTCTCCCTGAACACCGGGGAGCTGTTTTTT. This codes for CASSVSLNTGELFF.

The chain uses TRBV20-1 and TRBJ1-2; D not certain. Per germline, CDR1 DFQATT and CDR2 SNEGSKA (reference sequence). V was pared by 5 bases and J by 1 base, with 5 bases between. This CDR3 has 11 amino acids. In DNA form, the CDR3 reads TGCAGTGCTGCCGATAACTATGGCTACACCTTC. It yields the protein CSAADNYGYTF.

Here the CDR3 DNA reads TGTGCCAGCAGTCCCGACACTAACTATGGCTACACCTTC. It specifies CASSPDTNYGYTF. The V gene is TRBV6-6, the J gene TRBJ1-2; D uncertain. V lost 5 bases to trimming and J lost 0 bases, with 7 bases between them. This CDR3 has 13 amino acids. Germline V CDR1 and CDR2: MNHNY, SVGAGI (reference sequence).

The CDR3 DNA sequence: TGTGCCAGCAGTCAGACAGGGGCTGAAGCTTTCTTT. Translated: CASSQTGAEAFF. The V call is TRBV6-6, the J call TRBJ1-1; 8 bases map to TRBD1. The J segment lost 6 bases and the V segment lost 5 bases, leaving 2 bases of the junction unmatched. This CDR3 is built from 12 residues. CDR1 is MNHNY and CDR2 is SVGAGI in the germline V gene (reference sequence).

The chain has TRBV4-1 and TRBJ1-1; D remains unclear. The V gene's germline CDR1 is MGHRA and CDR2 YSYEKL. The V gene lost 1 base and the J gene lost 1 base, with 1 base spanning the gap. There are 12 residues in the CDR3. CDR3 protein: CASSQGNTEAFF. The CDR3 DNA reads as TGCGCCAGCAGCCAAGGGAACACTGAAGCTTTCTTT.

The chain has TRBV28 and TRBJ2-7; possible D gene TRBD1, 6 bases. This CDR3 has 12 amino acids. Germline V gives CDR1 MDHEN, CDR2 SYDVKM. V lost 5 bases and J 3 bases, leaving 8 bases between the germline ends. The CDR3 bases are TGTGCCAGCAGTCAACAGGGCTACGAGCAGTACTTC. This sequence encodes CASSQQGYEQYF. Filled out from reference TRBV28 and TRBJ2-7, the complete variable domain reads DVKVTQSSRYLVKRTGEKVFLECVQDMDHENMFWYRQDPGLGLRLIYFSYDVKMKEKGDIPEGYSVSREKKERFSLILESASTNQTSMYLCASSQQGYEQYFGPGTRLTVT.

The chain couples TRBV5-1 to TRBJ2-3; 9 bases are shared with TRBD2. Unmatched junction bases numbered 8, after V lost 3 bases and J lost 3 bases. Germline assignment: CDR1 SGHRS and CDR2 YFSETQ. This CDR3 region has 16 residues. The CDR3 sequence: CASSSLAGGVTDTQYF. In DNA, the CDR3 is TGCGCCAGCAGCTCCCTGGCGGGGGGGGTGACAGATACGCAGTATTTT.

This clone was seen more than once but under ten times. V usage is TRBV2 and J usage is TRBJ1-5, with a tentative D call TRBD1 (6 bases). Trimming took 4 bases from V and 5 from J, leaving 12 bases between them. The CDR3 covers 14 residues. In germline, CDR1 is SNHLY, CDR2 FYNNEI. CDR3 sequence reads: CASSGPGGHQPQHF. The CDR3 DNA reads TGTGCCAGCAGTGGACCGGGGGGCCATCAGCCCCAGCATTTT.

DNA of the CDR3: TGCGCCAGCAGCCACCCCACCGCGAGGCTAGCGGGGACAAGGGGTGAGCAGTTCTTC. It is translated as CASSHPTARLAGTRGEQFF. The chain combines TRBV4-1 with TRBJ2-1, with 9 bases identical to TRBD2. This CDR3 comprises 19 residues. V lost 3 bases and J lost 9; bases outside the gene matches: 21. Germline V gives CDR1 MGHRA, CDR2 YSYEKL.

The sample holds one count of this clone. The V call is TRBV6-4, the J call TRBJ2-3; the D gene is possibly TRBD1 (6 bases). V lost 3 bases and J 4 bases, leaving 11 bases between the germline ends. The CDR3 is 14 residues long. Per germline, CDR1 MRHNA and CDR2 SNTAGT. CDR3 nucleotides: TGTGCCAGCAGTGAAGGGCAGGGGTCAGATACGCAGTATTTT. Its translation is CASSEGQGSDTQYF.

Concerning this clone itself: Other DNA sequences within the sample encode an identical CDR3. The chain is built from TRBV4-1 and TRBJ1-2; 10 bases are a match to TRBD1. The V segment lost 0 bases and the J segment 8 bases; nucleotides outside the gene matches: 6. The CDR3 is 15 residues long. Germline V gene data show CDR1 as MGHRA and CDR2 as YSYEKL. The CDR3 DNA sequence: TGCGCCAGCAGCCAAGAAGGGACAGGGGTGGGAGGCTACACCTTC. Encoded protein: CASSQEGTGVGGYTF.

The chain is built from TRBV12-3 or TRBV12-4 and TRBJ2-7; no clear D. The CDR3 is 13 amino acids. V lost 1 base and J lost 1, with 5 bases in between. The CDR3 DNA sequence: TGTGCCAGCAGTTTAGTACAGTCCTACGAGCAGTACTTC. This codes for CASSLVQSYEQYF.

The chain uses TRBV19 and TRBJ1-5; D remains unclear. With 6 bases removed from V and 6 bases from J, the gap between germline ends came to 15 bases. The CDR3 consists of 14 residues. Germline CDR1 and CDR2: LNHDA and SQIVND (reference sequence). This CDR3 is CASRAQTVGQPQHF. The DNA of the CDR3 is TGTGCCAGTAGGGCCCAAACCGTGGGTCAGCCCCAGCATTTT.

This chain connects TRBV28 to TRBJ2-1, with D hard to call. CDR1 MDHEN and CDR2 SYDVKM come from the germline V gene. Trimming left V 3 bases short and J 7 bases short, with 10 bases between. The length of the CDR3 is 13 residues. The DNA of the CDR3 is TGTGCCAGCAGTTTGGTAGTTCTGAATGAGCAGTTCTTC. Translating gives CASSLVVLNEQFF.

The J gene is TRBJ1-1, the V gene TRBV12-3 or TRBV12-4, with D unresolved. V was pared by 6 bases and J by 1 base, with 6 bases between. This CDR3 has 12 residues. CDR3 sequence (DNA): TGTGCCAGCAGACCAGCGAACACTGAAGCTTTCTTT. This codes for CASRPANTEAFF.

As concerns this clone: The same CDR3 arises from other DNA sequences in this sample as well. The V call is TRBV13, the J call TRBJ1-6, with D possibly TRBD1 on 5 matching bases. V lost 3 bases and J lost 5, with 8 bases in between. The germline V gene has CDR1 PRHDT and CDR2 FYEKMQ (reference sequence). The CDR3 contains 14 residues. CDR3 amino acids: CASSLTGDNSPLHF. The CDR3 coding sequence is TGTGCCAGCAGCTTGACGGGGGATAATTCACCCCTCCACTTT.